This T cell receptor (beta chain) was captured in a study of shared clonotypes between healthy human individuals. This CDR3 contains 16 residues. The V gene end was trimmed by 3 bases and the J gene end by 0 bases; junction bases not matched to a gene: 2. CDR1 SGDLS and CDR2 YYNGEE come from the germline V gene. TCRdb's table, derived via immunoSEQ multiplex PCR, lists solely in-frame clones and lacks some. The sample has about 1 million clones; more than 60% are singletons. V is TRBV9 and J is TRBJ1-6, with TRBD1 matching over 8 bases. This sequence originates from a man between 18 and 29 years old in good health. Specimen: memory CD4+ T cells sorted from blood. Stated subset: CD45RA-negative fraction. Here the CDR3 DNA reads TGTGCCAGCAGCGGACAGGGGAGCTCCTATAATTCACCCCTCCACTTT. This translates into CASSGQGSSYNSPLHF.